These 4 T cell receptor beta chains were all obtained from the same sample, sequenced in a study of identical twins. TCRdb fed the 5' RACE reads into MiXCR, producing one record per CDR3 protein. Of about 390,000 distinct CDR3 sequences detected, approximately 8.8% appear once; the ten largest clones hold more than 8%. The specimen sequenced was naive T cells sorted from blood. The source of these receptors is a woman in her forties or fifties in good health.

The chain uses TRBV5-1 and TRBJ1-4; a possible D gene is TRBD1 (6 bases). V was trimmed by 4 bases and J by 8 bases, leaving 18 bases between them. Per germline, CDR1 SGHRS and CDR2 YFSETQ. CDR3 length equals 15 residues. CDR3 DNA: TGCGCCAGCAGCCCTGAGGGGGGAATATGGGAAAAACTGTTTTTT. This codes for CASSPEGGIWEKLFF.

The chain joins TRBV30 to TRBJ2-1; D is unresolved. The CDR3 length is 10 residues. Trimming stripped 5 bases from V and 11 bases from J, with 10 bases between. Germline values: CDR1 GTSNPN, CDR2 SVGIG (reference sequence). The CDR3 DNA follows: TGTGCCTGGGGCCCAACGCAGCAGTTCTTC. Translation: CAWGPTQQFF.

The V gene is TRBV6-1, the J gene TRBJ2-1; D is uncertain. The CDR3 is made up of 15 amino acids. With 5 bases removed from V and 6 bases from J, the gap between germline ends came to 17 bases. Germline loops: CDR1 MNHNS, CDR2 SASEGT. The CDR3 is CASSWSIAAGNEQFF. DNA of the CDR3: TGTGCCAGCAGTTGGAGCATAGCTGCCGGCAATGAGCAGTTCTTC.

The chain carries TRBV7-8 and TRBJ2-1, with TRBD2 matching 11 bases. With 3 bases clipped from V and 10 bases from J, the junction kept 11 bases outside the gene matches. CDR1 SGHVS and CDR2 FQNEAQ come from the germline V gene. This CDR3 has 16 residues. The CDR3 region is CASSFNGLAGINEQFF. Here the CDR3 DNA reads TGTGCCAGCAGCTTCAATGGACTAGCGGGTATTAACGAGCAGTTCTTC.